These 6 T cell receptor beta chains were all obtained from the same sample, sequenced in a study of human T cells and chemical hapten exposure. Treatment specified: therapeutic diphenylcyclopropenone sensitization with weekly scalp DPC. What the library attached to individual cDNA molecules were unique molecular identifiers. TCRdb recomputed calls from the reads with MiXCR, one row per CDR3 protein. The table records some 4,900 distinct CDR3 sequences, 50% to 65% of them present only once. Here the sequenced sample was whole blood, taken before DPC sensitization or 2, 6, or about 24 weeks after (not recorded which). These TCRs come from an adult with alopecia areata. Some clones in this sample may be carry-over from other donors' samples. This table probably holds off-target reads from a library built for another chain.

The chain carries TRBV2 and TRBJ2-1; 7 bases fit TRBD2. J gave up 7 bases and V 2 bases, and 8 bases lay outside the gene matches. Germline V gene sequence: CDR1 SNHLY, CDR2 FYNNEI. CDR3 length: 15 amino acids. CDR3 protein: CASSELGGSANEQFF. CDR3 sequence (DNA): TGTGCCAGCAGTGAATTGGGCGGGAGCGCTAATGAGCAGTTCTTC. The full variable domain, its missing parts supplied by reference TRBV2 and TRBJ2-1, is EPEVTQTPSHQVTQMGQEVILRCVPISNHLYFYWYRQILGQKVEFLVSFYNNEISEKSEIFDDQFSVERPDGSNFTLKIRSTKLEDSAMYFCASSELGGSANEQFFGPGTRLTVL.

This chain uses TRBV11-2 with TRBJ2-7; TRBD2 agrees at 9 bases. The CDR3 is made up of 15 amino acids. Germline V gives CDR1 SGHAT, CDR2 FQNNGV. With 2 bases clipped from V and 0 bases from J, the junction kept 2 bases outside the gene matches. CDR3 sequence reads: CASSLLAGNSYEQYF. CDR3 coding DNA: TGTGCCAGCAGCTTACTAGCGGGAAACTCCTACGAGCAGTACTTC.

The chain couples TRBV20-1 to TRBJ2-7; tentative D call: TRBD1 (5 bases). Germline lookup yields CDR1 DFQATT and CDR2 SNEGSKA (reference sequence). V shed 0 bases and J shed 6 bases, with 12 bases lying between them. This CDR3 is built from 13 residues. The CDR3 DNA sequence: TGCAGTGCTAGAGATGGGGCAGGCCTCGAGCAGTACTTC. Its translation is CSARDGAGLEQYF.

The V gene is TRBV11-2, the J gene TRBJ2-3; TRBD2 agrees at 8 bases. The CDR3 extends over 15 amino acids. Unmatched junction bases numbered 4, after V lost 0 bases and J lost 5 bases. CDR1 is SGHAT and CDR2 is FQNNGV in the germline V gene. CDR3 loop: CASSLERLAGDTQYF. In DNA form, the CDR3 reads TGTGCCAGCAGCTTAGAACGCCTAGCGGGAGATACGCAGTATTTT.

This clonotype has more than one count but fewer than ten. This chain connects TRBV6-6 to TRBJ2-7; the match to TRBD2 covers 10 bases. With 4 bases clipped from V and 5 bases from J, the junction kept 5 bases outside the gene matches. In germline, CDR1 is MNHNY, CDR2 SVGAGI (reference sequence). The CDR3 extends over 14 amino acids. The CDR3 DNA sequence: TGTGCCAGCAGTTTCATAGCGGGAGGTGACGAGCAGTACTTC. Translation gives CASSFIAGGDEQYF.

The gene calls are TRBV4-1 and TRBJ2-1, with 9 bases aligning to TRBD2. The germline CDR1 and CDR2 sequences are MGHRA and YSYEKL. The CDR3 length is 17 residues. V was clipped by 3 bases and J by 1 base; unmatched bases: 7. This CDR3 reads CASSQRGTSISYNEQFF. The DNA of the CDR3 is TGCGCCAGCAGCCAGAGAGGGACTAGCATATCCTACAATGAGCAGTTCTTC.